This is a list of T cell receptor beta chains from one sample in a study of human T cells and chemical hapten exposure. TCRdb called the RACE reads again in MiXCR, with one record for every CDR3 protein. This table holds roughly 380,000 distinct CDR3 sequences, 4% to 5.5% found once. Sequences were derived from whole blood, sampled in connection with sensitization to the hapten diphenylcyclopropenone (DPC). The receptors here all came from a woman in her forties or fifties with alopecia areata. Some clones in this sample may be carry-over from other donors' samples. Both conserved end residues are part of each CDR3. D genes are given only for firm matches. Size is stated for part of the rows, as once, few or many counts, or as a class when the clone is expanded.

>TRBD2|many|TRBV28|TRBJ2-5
TGTGCCAGCAGTCCACGGTCACTAGCGGCGTACCAAGAGACCCAGTACTTC
CASSPRSLAAYQETQYF
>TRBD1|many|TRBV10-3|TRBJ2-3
TGTGCCATCAGGGGGACAGGGGCCCTAGCCGAAGATACGCAGTATTTT
CAIRGTGALAEDTQYF
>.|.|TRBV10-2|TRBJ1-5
TGCGCCAGCAGGGACGGGGGGAGCAATCAGCCCCAGCATTTT
CASRDGGSNQPQHF
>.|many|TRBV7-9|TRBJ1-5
TGTGCCAGCAGCTCGTCTTTGGAGCCCCAGCATTTT
CASSSSLEPQHF
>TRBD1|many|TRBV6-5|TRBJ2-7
TGTGCCAGCAGTTCCTTGGGGGACAGGTCCAGTCTCGGGGAGCAGTACTTC
CASSSLGDRSSLGEQYF
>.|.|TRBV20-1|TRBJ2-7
TGCAGTGCTAGACTCGGGACGGGGGCCTACGAGCAGTACTTC
CSARLGTGAYEQYF
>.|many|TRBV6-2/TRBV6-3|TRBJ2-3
TGTGCCAGCAGTCCCGTGCCCACAGATACGCAGTATTTT
CASSPVPTDTQYF
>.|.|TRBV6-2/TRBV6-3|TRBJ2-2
TGTGCCAGCAGTACTAGGTATAACACCGGGGAGCTGTTTTTT
CASSTRYNTGELFF
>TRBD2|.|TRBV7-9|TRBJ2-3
TGTGCCAGCAGCTCCATAAGGACCAGCGGGAGCGCAGATACGCAGTATTTT
CASSSIRTSGSADTQYF
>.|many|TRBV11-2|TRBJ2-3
TGTGCCAGCACCTTGAGGGGCTTAGGTTTCACAGATACGCAGTATTTT
CASTLRGLGFTDTQYF
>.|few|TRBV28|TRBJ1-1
TGTGCCAGCAGTTCCTGGGGTGCTCCTAACACTGAAGCTTTCTTT
CASSSWGAPNTEAFF
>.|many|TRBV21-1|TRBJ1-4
TGTGCCAGCAGCCCATGGGGGGGGCCGGCAACTAATGAAAAACTGTTTTTT
CASSPWGGPATNEKLFF
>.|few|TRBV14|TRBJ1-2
TGTGCCAGCAGCCAAGTAGACAGCTATGGCTACACCTTC
CASSQVDSYGYTF
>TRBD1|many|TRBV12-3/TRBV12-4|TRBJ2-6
TGTGCCAGCATCCCTTCTTGGGGACAGGGATTCTCTGGGGCCAACGTCCTGACTTTC
CASIPSWGQGFSGANVLTF
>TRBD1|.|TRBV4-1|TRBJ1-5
TGCGCCACCGCGGTCGAGACAGGGGAGAGCAATCAGCCCCAGCATTTT
CATAVETGESNQPQHF
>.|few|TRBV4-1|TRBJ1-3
TGCGCCAGCGGGGACAAGAGGTCTGGAAACACCATATATTTT
CASGDKRSGNTIYF
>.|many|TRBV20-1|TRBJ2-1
TGCAGTGCCAGTGGTCCAGGGTACAATGAGCAGTTCTTC
CSASGPGYNEQFF
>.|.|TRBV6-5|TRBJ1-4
TGTGCCAGCAGTTATATGACCGCCCGAGAGGAAAAACTGTTTTTT
CASSYMTAREEKLFF
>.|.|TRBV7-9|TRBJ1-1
TGTGCCAGCAGCTCAATGGGGGGGAGAGGCACTGAAGCTTTCTTT
CASSSMGGRGTEAFF
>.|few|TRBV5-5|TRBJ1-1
TGTGCCAGCAGCACTTCGGTTTCAAGGGGGACTGAAGCTTTCTTT
CASSTSVSRGTEAFF
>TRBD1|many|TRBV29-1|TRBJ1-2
TGCAGCGTAGCAGTCCCGGGACAGGAAAACTATGGCTACACCTTC
CSVAVPGQENYGYTF
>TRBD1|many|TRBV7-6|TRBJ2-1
TGTGCCAGTACGGGGGGACAGGGGCTTAATGAGCAGTTCTTC
CASTGGQGLNEQFF
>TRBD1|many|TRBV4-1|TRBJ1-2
TGCGCCAGCAGCTTCAGGGGGCTGGATGGCTACACCTTC
CASSFRGLDGYTF
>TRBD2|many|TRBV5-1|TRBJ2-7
TGCGCCAGCAGCTTACCCCCGCTTAATCCTAGCGGGGGGTCCTACGAGCAGTACTTC
CASSLPPLNPSGGSYEQYF
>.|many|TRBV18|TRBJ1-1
TGTGCCAGCTCACCGGCGGGGAACACTGAAGCTTTCTTT
CASSPAGNTEAFF
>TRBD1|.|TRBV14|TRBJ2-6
TGTGCCAGCATTACACAGGGGGCTGATGGGGCCAACGTCCTGACTTTC
CASITQGADGANVLTF
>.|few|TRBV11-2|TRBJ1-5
TGTGCCAGCAGCTTTCAGGGACAGCCCCAGCATTTT
CASSFQGQPQHF
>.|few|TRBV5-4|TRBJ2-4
TGTGCCAGCAGCAACCGGGACGGACTAAACATTCAGTACTTC
CASSNRDGLNIQYF
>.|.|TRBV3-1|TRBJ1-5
TGTGCCAGCAGCCAATTGAAGCCCCAGCATTTT
CASSQLKPQHF
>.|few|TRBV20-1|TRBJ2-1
TGCAGTGCTAACTTAGCGGTCTACAATGAGCAGTTCTTC
CSANLAVYNEQFF
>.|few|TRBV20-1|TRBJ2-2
TGCAGTGCTGGGCCAGGGACTCCTAAGTCCGGGGAGCTGTTTTTT
CSAGPGTPKSGELFF
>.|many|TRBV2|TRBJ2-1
TGTGCCAGCAGAGCGGACAGTGGTACGTACAATGAGCAGTTCTTC
CASRADSGTYNEQFF
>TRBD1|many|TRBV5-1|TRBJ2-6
TGCGCCAGCAGCCCAATAACAGGGGGTTTCTCTGGGGCCAACGTCCTGACTTTC
CASSPITGGFSGANVLTF
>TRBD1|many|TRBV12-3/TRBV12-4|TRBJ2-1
TGTGCCAGCAGTTTAGGACAGGGGAGGAGCTCCTACAATGAGCAGTTCTTC
CASSLGQGRSSYNEQFF
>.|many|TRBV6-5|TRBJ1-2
TGTGCCAGCAGACGGGTCGGACAGACTTACTATGGCTACACCTTC
CASRRVGQTYYGYTF
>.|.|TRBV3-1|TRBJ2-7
TGTGCCAGCAGGCACGGGGGTTACGAGCAGTACTTC
CASRHGGYEQYF
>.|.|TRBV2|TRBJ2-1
TGTGCCAGCAAAGAGGGAAAAGAGAATGAGCAGTTCTTC
CASKEGKENEQFF
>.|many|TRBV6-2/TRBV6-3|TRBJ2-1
TGTGCCAGCAGTAACCGGGACCTATCCTACAATGAGCAGTTCTTC
CASSNRDLSYNEQFF
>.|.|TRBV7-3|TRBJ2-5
TGTGCCAGCAGCTCCCGGGCGGACGAGACCCAGTACTTC
CASSSRADETQYF
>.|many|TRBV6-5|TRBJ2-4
TGTGCCAGCAGCCCCGGGAAACACCTTTTAAACATTCAGTACTTC
CASSPGKHLLNIQYF
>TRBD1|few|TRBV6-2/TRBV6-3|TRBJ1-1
TGTGCCAGCAGCAGCAGGGGGGACGCTGAAGCTTTCTTT
CASSSRGDAEAFF
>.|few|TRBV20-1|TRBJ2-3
TGCAGTGCTCCCCAGACAGAACATACGCAGTATTTT
CSAPQTEHTQYF
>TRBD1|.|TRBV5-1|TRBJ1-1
TGCGCCAGCAGCCCCACAGGGGGATCCCCTGAAGCTTTCTTT
CASSPTGGSPEAFF